Following are 6 T cell receptor beta chains from one sample sequenced in a study of blood T cell repertoires in COVID-19. Generated by immunoSEQ multiplex PCR, the TCRdb table keeps only in-frame clones and is missing some. The table shows approximately 80,000 clones, with approximately 86% occurring only once. The sequencing sample was made of peripheral blood. The receptors were gathered from a man aged 35 to 55 with acute or convalescent COVID-19.

This clone was seen ten or more times. The rearrangement joins TRBV27 to TRBJ2-7; 11 bases match TRBD1. CDR3 length: 14 amino acids. Germline V CDR1 and CDR2: MNHEY, SMNVEV (reference sequence). The V and J ends lost 3 bases and 4 bases, in that order; junction bases with no gene match: 2. CDR3 protein: CASSLGQGDYEQYF. CDR3 DNA: TGTGCCAGCAGTTTGGGACAGGGGGATTACGAGCAGTACTTC.

The rearrangement links TRBV20-1 to TRBJ2-7; unclear D gene. CDR1 and CDR2 (germline): DFQATT, SNEGSKA (reference sequence). The length of the CDR3 is 15 residues. V shed 3 bases and J shed 2 bases, with 17 bases lying between them. The CDR3 sequence is CSASALTGQPYEQYF. The CDR3 DNA reads TGCAGTGCTAGTGCTTTAACGGGTCAGCCCTACGAGCAGTACTTC.

The genes are TRBV7-9 and TRBJ1-4, with D perhaps TRBD1 (6 bases). Germline V gives CDR1 SEHNR, CDR2 FQNEAQ (reference sequence). V was clipped by 5 bases and J by 0 bases, with 13 bases between them. The CDR3 extends over 16 amino acids. CDR3 in DNA: TGTGCCAGCAGCCAGGGGAGGGGAGCAACTAATGAAAAACTGTTTTTT. Translating gives CASSQGRGATNEKLFF.

The rearrangement uses TRBV6-5 and TRBJ1-2, with 9 bases that match TRBD1. CDR1 is MNHEY, CDR2 SVGAGI, per germline. The CDR3 loop spans 14 amino acids. The V gene end was trimmed by 5 bases and the J gene end by 2 bases; junction bases not matched to a gene: 3. The CDR3 sequence: CASSRTGVNYGYTF. The DNA for the CDR3 is TGTGCCAGCAGTCGGACAGGGGTAAACTATGGCTACACCTTC.

This clone was seen only once. The J gene is TRBJ1-5, the V gene TRBV6-2 or TRBV6-3, with 11 positions matching TRBD1. J was trimmed by 6 bases and V by 2 bases; bases with no gene match: 18. This CDR3 is built from 20 residues. Looked up from germline, CDR1 is MNHEY and CDR2 is SVGEGT. DNA of the CDR3: TGTGCCAGCAGTTACACTACCGGGACAGGGGGTAGTAGAAAAGGTCAGCCCCAGCATTTT. Protein product: CASSYTTGTGGSRKGQPQHF.

This clone appeared a single time. This chain links TRBV29-1 with TRBJ2-7, with TRBD2 matching over 7 bases. The germline V gene has CDR1 SQVTM and CDR2 ANQGSEA. V dropped 5 bases and J dropped 9; count of bases not matched to a gene: 13. The CDR3 sequence is 13 residues long. Written as DNA, the CDR3 is TGCAGCGTTCCTAGCGGCGGAATGAACGGGCAGTACTTC. As protein: CSVPSGGMNGQYF.